One sample yielded the 20 T cell receptor beta chains listed below, sequenced in a study of T-cell memory formation after mild COVID-19 (dated by TCRdb to the early 2020s). Receptor libraries were prepared by 5' RACE. This sample was sequenced with an Illumina NovaSeq 6000. The raw public data were reprocessed by TCRdb itself: fastp quality trimming at Q25, MiXCR clonotype calling, in-frame beta chains only. One record per CDR3 amino acid sequence lists the most common genes and DNA. Here the sample has tens of thousands of distinct CDR3 sequences; under 7.5% occur a single time. The ten top clones hold 1.4% of the sample. The sample consisted of PBMCs or a T cell subset sorted from them (not recorded which). Receptor source: a man aged 18 to 29 who had mild COVID-19 (a few samples of this study predate the infection). The sample titles of this study are shuffled in the database, so cell type and time point are left out; the donor was told from shared clones.

Only a few counts were recorded for this clonotype. J is TRBJ2-1 and V is TRBV11-3, with 9 bases lining up with TRBD1. After removal of 4 bases from V and 3 bases from J, the junction contained 4 bases not matched to a gene. This CDR3 has 15 residues. Germline V gene lookup returns CDR1 SGHNT and CDR2 YENEEA. CDR3 residues: CASSSGTGFYNEQFF. DNA of the CDR3: TGTGCCAGCAGCTCCGGGACAGGGTTCTACAATGAGCAGTTCTTC. Full variable domain (outside the CDR3, taken from reference TRBV11-3 and TRBJ2-1): EAGVVQSPRYKIIEKKQPVAFWCNPISGHNTLYWYLQNLGQGPELLIRYENEEAVDDSQLPKDRFSAERLKGVDSTLKIQPAELGDSAVYLCASSSGTGFYNEQFFGPGTRLTVL.

The gene calls are TRBV6-5 and TRBJ2-7; 10 nucleotides line up with TRBD1. This CDR3 has 14 residues. Germline V gene lookup returns CDR1 MNHEY and CDR2 SVGAGI. J lost 2 bases, V lost 5 bases, and 3 bases had no gene match. The CDR3 reads CASSRDRGAYEQYF. DNA for the CDR3: TGTGCCAGCAGTCGGGACAGGGGAGCCTACGAGCAGTACTTC.

This clonotype was detected ten times or more. J is TRBJ2-4 and V is TRBV29-1, with D perhaps being TRBD1 or TRBD2 (5 bases each). Trimming left V 2 bases short and J 0 bases short, with 14 bases between. The CDR3 totals 16 residues. In germline, CDR1 is SQVTM, CDR2 ANQGSEA. The DNA for the CDR3 is TGCAGCGTTGAAAGGTACGGGGACCGAGCCAAAAACATTCAGTACTTC. Its translation: CSVERYGDRAKNIQYF.

The gene calls are TRBV30 and TRBJ1-2; D perhaps matches TRBD1 (6 bases). The length of the CDR3 is 14 residues. Germline lookup yields CDR1 GTSNPN and CDR2 SVGIG (reference sequence). Trimming took 2 bases from V and 0 from J, leaving 10 bases between them. CDR3 DNA sequence: TGTGCCTGGAGTAAAGGGGGGTCTAACTATGGCTACACCTTC. Translating gives CAWSKGGSNYGYTF.

Only a few counts were recorded for this clonotype. V and J are TRBV7-2 and TRBJ2-3; D is possibly TRBD2 (5 bases). This CDR3 spans 16 amino acids. Germline V CDR1 and CDR2: SGHTA, FQGNSA. V lost 9 bases, J lost 4 bases, and 23 bases lay in between. Written as DNA, the CDR3 is TGTGCCAGTTCCCGGGAAGGGCGGTTAAGGTCAGATACGCAGTATTTT. Protein sequence: CASSREGRLRSDTQYF. Supplemented by reference TRBV7-2 and TRBJ2-3, the full variable domain reads GAGVSQSPSNKVTEKGKDVELRCDPISGHTALYWYRQSLGQGLEFLIYFQGNSAPDKSGLPSDRFSAERTGGSVSTLTIQRTQQEDSAVYLCASSREGRLRSDTQYFGPGTRLTVL.

The chain employs TRBV13 and TRBJ2-3; no definite D call. Trimming cost V 2 bases and J 0 bases, with 9 bases left between them. The CDR3 covers 15 residues. Germline values: CDR1 PRHDT, CDR2 FYEKMQ (reference sequence). In nucleotides, the CDR3 is TGTGCCAGCAGCTTAAGGGCCGGCAGCACAGATACGCAGTATTTT. It is translated as CASSLRAGSTDTQYF.

This clonotype was seen many times. The V call is TRBV6-2 or TRBV6-3, the J call TRBJ2-1; TRBD1 matches 8 bases. The germline V gene encodes CDR1 MNHEY and CDR2 SVGEGT. Unmatched junction bases numbered 6, after V lost 2 bases and J lost 9 bases. This CDR3 has 14 residues. The CDR3 nucleotides read TGTGCCAGCAGTTACCGGACAGGGAAGGCTGAGCAGTTCTTC. It translates to CASSYRTGKAEQFF.

This clonotype was detected only a few times. The V and J genes are TRBV5-1 and TRBJ2-7; D assignment may be TRBD1 or TRBD2 (5 bases each). V lost 6 bases and J lost 1, with 14 bases in between. Germline-derived CDR1 and CDR2 are SGHRS and YFSETQ. This CDR3 is 14 amino acids long. CDR3 sequence reads: CASIPGTESYEQYV. The CDR3 DNA is TGCGCCAGCATCCCCGGGACGGAGTCCTACGAGCAGTACGTC.

This clonotype was observed a few times. The rearrangement links TRBV11-3 to TRBJ2-2, with D tentatively TRBD1 (7 bases). The CDR3 is 18 amino acids. Germline CDR1 and CDR2: SGHNT and YENEEA. V dropped 0 bases and J dropped 5 bases, with 19 bases sitting between them. The CDR3, as DNA: TGTGCCAGCAGCTTAGACCAAGGGGGGACAGTCCGAACCGGGGAGCTGTTTTTT. Translated: CASSLDQGGTVRTGELFF.

In its sample, this clonotype was seen a few times. This chain links TRBV29-1 with TRBJ2-5; D ambiguous. The germline V and J ends were trimmed by 5 bases and 4 bases, with 11 bases remaining between them. The CDR3 extends over 12 amino acids. Germline-derived CDR1 and CDR2 are SQVTM and ANQGSEA. In nucleotides, the CDR3 is TGCAGCGTTAGTGCAATTCTAGAGACCCAGTACTTC. Its translation is CSVSAILETQYF.

This chain uses TRBV10-3 with TRBJ2-1; D may be TRBD1 or TRBD2 (5 bases each). This CDR3 contains 15 residues. V dropped 7 bases and J dropped 6 bases, with 19 bases sitting between them. Germline V gene lookup returns CDR1 ENHRY and CDR2 SYGVKD. The CDR3 is CAITEGSDSLNEQFF. In DNA form, the CDR3 reads TGTGCCATCACCGAGGGGTCGGACTCTCTCAATGAGCAGTTCTTC.

This clonotype was seen only a few times. V is TRBV5-1 and J is TRBJ1-2; 11 bases are a match to TRBD1. Trimming at V came to 3 bases and at J to 5 bases, leaving 6 bases not matched to a gene. Germline assignment: CDR1 SGHRS and CDR2 YFSETQ. The CDR3 spans 15 residues. Here the CDR3 reads CASSYGQGAEYGYTF. CDR3 bases: TGCGCCAGCAGCTACGGACAGGGGGCGGAGTATGGCTACACCTTC.

This clonotype has at least ten counts. The chain uses TRBV4-3 and TRBJ2-7; 10 nucleotides match TRBD2. Germline V CDR1 and CDR2: LGHNA, YSLEER. J gave up 6 bases and V 0 bases, and 5 bases lay outside the gene matches. The CDR3 totals 15 residues. The DNA of the CDR3 is TGCGCCAGCAGCCAAGATGGAAGCGGGGGGGCCGAGCAGTACTTC. Translating gives CASSQDGSGGAEQYF.

Only a few counts were recorded for this clonotype. The V gene is TRBV15, the J gene TRBJ2-1; D not resolved. Germline V CDR1 and CDR2: LNHNV, YYDKDF (reference sequence). This CDR3 has 13 residues. The V end was cut by 7 bases, the J end by 2 bases, with 9 bases between. CDR3 in DNA: TGTGCCACCACGGGCAGAACCTACAATGAGCAGTTCTTC. Protein product: CATTGRTYNEQFF.

The chain recombines TRBV20-1 with TRBJ2-3, with D perhaps matching TRBD2 (5 bases). Deletions cut 6 bases from V and 4 bases from J, with 14 bases between. Per germline, CDR1 DFQATT and CDR2 SNEGSKA (reference sequence). This CDR3 region has 13 residues. The CDR3 loop is CSALVGRADTQYF. The CDR3 coding sequence is TGCAGTGCCCTGGTAGGGCGGGCAGATACGCAGTATTTT.

This clonotype was seen a handful of times. This chain connects TRBV6-5 to TRBJ1-2; D perhaps matches TRBD1 (5 bases). The V end was cut by 9 bases, the J end by 6 bases, with 17 bases between. Germline V gene data show CDR1 as MNHEY and CDR2 as SVGAGI. The CDR3 length is 13 residues. CDR3 bases: TGTGCCAGTCGGGACCCAGGCCTCCATGGCTACACCTTC. Residues: CASRDPGLHGYTF.

V is TRBV12-3 or TRBV12-4 and J is TRBJ1-2; D call uncertain. V lost 0 bases to trimming and J lost 10 bases, with 9 bases between them. The CDR3 loop spans 12 amino acids. CDR3 coding DNA: TGTGCCAGCAGTTTAGCGGATGGGGACTACACCTTC. Protein product: CASSLADGDYTF.

V gene TRBV6-2 or TRBV6-3 combines with J gene TRBJ1-1; D perhaps matches TRBD1 (5 bases). Trimming stripped 6 bases from V and 7 bases from J, with 15 bases between. The germline CDR1 and CDR2 sequences are MNHEY and SVGEGT. The CDR3 consists of 13 residues. CDR3 DNA sequence: TGTGCCAGCAGACCGCCAGACAGAGATGAAGCTTTCTTT. Its protein product is CASRPPDRDEAFF.

This clonotype was seen only a few times. The rearrangement links TRBV4-3 to TRBJ2-3; D gene unclear. V was shortened by 0 bases and J by 4 bases, with 11 bases between the two germline ends. There are 15 residues in the CDR3. Germline V gene data show CDR1 as LGHNA and CDR2 as YSLEER. This CDR3 reads CASSQEGSGPDTQYF. As DNA, the CDR3 is TGCGCCAGCAGCCAAGAGGGCTCCGGCCCAGATACGCAGTATTTT.

The V and J genes are TRBV7-8 and TRBJ2-3, with D maybe TRBD2 (5 bases). CDR3 length: 14 amino acids. With 2 bases removed from V and 3 bases from J, the gap between germline ends came to 9 bases. CDR1 and CDR2 from the germline V gene are SGHVS and FQNEAQ. CDR3 region: CASSLTSYTDTQYF. The DNA of the CDR3 is TGTGCCAGCAGCTTAACTAGTTATACAGATACGCAGTATTTT. The full variable domain, rest sourced from reference TRBV7-8 and TRBJ2-3, is GAGVSQSPRYKVAKRGQDVALRCDPISGHVSLFWYQQALGQGPEFLTYFQNEAQLDKSGLPSDRFFAERPEGSVSTLKIQRTQQEDSAVYLCASSLTSYTDTQYFGPGTRLTVL.